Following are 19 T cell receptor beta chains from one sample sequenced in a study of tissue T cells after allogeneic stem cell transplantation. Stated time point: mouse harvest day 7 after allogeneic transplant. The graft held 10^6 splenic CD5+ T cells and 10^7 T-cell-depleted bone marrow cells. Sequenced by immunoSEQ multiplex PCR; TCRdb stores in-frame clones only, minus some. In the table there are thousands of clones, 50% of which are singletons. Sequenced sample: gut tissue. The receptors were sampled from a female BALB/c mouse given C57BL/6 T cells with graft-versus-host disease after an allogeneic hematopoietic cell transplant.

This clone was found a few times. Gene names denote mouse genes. Partial CDR3 DNA: TGTGCCAGCAGTCTGGGGGATGAACAGTAC. Translation: CASSLGDEQY. The CDR3 reads in full as CASSLGDEQYF. V usage is TRBV26 and J usage is TRBJ2-7; D ambiguous. The read terminates 1 residue before the CDR3 end, so the remaining end is supplied by the germline J gene. The CDR3 length is 11 residues. The V end was cut by 2 bases, the J end by 5 bases, with 4 bases between. Germline V gene lookup returns CDR1 KGHPV and CDR2 FQNQEV (reference sequence).

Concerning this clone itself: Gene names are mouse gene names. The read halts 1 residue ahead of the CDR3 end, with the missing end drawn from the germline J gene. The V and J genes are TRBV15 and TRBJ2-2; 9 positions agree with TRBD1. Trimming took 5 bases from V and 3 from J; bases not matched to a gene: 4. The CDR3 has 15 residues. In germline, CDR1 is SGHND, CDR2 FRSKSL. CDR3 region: CASSNYRGHTGQLYF. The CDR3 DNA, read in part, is TGTGCCAGCAGTAATTACAGGGGGCACACCGGGCAGCTCTAC.

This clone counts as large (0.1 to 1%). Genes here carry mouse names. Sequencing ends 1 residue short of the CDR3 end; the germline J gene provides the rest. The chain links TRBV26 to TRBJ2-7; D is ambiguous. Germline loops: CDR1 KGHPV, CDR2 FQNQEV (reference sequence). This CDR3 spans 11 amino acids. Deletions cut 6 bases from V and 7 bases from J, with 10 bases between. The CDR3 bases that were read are TGTGCCAGCAGCGCCCCGGGGGAACAGTAC. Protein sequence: CASSAPGEQY. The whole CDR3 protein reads CASSAPGEQYF.

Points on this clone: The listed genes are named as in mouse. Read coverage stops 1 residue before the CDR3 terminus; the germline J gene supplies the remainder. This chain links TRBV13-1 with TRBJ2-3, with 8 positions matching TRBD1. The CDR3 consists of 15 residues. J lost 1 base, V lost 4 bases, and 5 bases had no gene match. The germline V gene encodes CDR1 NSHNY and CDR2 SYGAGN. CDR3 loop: CASSPDRGGAETLYF. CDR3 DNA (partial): TGTGCCAGCAGTCCCGACAGGGGTGGTGCAGAAACGCTGTAT.

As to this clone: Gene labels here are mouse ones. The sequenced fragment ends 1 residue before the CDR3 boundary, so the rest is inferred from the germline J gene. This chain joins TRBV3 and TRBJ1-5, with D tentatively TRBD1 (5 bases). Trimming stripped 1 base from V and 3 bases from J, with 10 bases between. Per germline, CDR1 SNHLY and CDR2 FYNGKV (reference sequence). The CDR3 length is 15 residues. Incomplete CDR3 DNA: TGTGCCAGCAGCTTAGAGCAGGGAGGCAACCAGGCTCCGCTT. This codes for CASSLEQGGNQAPL. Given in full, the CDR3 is CASSLEQGGNQAPLF. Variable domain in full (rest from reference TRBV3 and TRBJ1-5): GPKVLQIPSHQIIDMGQMVTLNCDPVSNHLYFYWYKQILGQQMEFLVNFYNGKVMEKSKLFKDQFSVERPDGSYFTLKIQPTALEDSAVYFCASSLEQGGNQAPLFGEGTRLSVL.

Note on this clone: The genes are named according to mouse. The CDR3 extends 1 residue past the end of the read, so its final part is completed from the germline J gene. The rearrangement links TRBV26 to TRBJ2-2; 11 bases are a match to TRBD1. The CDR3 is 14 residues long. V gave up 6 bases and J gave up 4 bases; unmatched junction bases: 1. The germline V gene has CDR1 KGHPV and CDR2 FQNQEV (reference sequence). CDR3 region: CASRGQGVTGQLYF. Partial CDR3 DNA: TGTGCCAGCAGGGGACAGGGGGTCACCGGGCAGCTCTAC. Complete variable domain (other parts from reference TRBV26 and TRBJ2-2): NSKVIQTPRYLVKGQGQKAKMRCIPEKGHPVVFWYQQNKNNEFKFLINFQNQEVLQQIDMTEKRFSAECPSNSPCSLEIQSSEAGDSALYLCASRGQGVTGQLYFGEGSKLTVL.

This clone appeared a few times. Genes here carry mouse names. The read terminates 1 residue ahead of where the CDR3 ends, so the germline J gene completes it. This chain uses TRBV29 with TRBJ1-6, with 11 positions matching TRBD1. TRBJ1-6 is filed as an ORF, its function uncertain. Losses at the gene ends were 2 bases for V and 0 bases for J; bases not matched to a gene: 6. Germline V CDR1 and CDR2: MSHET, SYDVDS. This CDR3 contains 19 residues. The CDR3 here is CASSLEGTGGLSYNSPLYF. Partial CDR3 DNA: TGTGCTAGCAGTTTAGAGGGGACAGGGGGACTTTCCTATAATTCGCCCCTCTAC.

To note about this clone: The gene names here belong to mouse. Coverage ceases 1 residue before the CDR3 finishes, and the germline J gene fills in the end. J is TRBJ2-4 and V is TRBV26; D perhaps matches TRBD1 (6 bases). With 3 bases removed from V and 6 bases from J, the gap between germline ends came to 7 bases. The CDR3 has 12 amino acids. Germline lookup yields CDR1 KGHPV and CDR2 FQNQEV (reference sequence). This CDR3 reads CASSLDRNTLYF. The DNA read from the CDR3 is TGTGCCAGCAGTCTCGACAGGAACACCTTGTAC.

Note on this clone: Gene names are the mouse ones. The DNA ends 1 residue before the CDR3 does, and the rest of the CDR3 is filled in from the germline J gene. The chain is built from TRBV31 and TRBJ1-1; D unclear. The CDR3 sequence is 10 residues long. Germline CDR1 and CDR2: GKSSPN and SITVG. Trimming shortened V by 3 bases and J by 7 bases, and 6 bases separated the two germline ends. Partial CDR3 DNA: TGTGCCTGGAGCCGACAAGAAGTCTTC. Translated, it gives CAWSRQEVF. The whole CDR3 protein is CAWSRQEVFF.

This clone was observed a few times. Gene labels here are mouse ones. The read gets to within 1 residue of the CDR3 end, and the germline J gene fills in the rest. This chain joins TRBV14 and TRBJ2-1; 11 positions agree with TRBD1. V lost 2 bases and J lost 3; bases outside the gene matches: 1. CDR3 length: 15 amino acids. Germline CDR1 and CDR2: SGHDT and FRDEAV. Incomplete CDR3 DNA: TGTGCCAGCAGTTTGGGGACAGGGGGCTATGCTGAGCAGTTC. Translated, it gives CASSLGTGGYAEQF. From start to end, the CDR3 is CASSLGTGGYAEQFF.

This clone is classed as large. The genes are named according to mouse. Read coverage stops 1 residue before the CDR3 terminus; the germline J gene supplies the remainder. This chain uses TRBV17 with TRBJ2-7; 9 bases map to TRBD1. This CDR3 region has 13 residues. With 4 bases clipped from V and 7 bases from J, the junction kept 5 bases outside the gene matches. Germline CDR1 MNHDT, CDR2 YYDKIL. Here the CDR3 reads CASSNRGPKEQYF. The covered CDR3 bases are TGTGCTAGCAGTAACAGGGGGCCGAAGGAACAGTAC.

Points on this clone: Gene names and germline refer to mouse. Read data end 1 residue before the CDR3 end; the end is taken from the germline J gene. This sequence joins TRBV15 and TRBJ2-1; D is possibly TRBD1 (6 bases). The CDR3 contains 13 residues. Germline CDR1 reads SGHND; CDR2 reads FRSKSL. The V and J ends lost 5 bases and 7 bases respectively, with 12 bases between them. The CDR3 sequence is CASSPQGRAEQFF. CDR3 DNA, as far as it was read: TGTGCCAGCAGTCCGCAGGGGAGGGCTGAGCAGTTC.

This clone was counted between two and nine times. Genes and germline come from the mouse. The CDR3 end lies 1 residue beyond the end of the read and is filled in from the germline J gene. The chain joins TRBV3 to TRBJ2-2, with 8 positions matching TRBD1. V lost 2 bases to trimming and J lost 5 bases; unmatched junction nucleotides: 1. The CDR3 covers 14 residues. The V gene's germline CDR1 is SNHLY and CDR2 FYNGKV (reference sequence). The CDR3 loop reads CASSLRQGTGQLYF. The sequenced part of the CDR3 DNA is TGTGCCAGCAGCTTAAGACAGGGGACCGGGCAGCTCTAC.

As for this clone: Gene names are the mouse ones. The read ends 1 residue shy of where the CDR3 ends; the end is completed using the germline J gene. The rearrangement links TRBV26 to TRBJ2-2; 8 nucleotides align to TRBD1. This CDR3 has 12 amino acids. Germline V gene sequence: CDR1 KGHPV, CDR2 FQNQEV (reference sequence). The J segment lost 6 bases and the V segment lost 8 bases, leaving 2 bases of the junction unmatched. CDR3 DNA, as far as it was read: TGTGCCAGCGGACAGGGACCCGGGCAGCTCTAC. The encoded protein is CASGQGPGQLY. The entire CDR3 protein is CASGQGPGQLYF.

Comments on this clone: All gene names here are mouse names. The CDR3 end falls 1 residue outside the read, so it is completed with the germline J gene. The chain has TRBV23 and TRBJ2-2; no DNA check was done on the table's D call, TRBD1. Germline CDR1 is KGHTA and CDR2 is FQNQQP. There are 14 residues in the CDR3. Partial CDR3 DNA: TGCTCCAGCAGTCAAACAGGGGGCGCCGGGCAGCTCTAC. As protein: CSSSQTGGAGQLY. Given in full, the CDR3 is CSSSQTGGAGQLYF.

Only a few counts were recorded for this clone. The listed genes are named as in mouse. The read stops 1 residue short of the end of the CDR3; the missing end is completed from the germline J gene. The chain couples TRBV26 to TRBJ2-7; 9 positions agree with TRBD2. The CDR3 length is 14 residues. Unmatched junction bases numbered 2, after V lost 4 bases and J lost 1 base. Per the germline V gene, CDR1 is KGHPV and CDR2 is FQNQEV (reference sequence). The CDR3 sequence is CASSRTGASYEQYF. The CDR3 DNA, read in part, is TGTGCCAGCAGTCGGACTGGGGCTTCCTATGAACAGTAC.

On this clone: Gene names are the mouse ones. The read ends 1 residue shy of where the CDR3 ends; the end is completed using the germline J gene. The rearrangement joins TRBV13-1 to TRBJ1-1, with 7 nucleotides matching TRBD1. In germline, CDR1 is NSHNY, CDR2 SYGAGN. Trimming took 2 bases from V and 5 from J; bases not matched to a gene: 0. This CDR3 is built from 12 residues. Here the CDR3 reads CASSEQGTEVFF. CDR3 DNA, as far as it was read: TGTGCCAGCAGTGAACAGGGGACAGAAGTCTTC.

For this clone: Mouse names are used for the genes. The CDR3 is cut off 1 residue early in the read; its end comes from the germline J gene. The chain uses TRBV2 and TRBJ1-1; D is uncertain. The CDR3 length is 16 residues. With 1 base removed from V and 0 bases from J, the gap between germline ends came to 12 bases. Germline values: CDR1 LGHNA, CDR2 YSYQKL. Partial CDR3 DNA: TGTGCCAGCAGCCAAGGGGGAGGCAATGCAAACACAGAAGTCTTC. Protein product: CASSQGGGNANTEVF. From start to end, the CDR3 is CASSQGGGNANTEVFF.

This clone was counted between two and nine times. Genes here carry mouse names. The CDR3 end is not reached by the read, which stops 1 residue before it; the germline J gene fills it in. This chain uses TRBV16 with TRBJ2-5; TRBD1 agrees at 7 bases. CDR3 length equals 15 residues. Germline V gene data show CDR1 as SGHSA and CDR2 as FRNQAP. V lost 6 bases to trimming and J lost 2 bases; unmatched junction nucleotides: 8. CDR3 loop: CASSSLQGLQDTQYF. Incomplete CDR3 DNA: TGTGCAAGCAGTTCCCTACAGGGGCTCCAAGACACCCAGTAC.